These 26 T cell receptor beta chains originate from one sample sequenced in a study of human T cells and chemical hapten exposure. MiXCR was run by TCRdb on the RACE reads, yielding one entry per CDR3 protein. The sample consists of 84,000 or so distinct CDR3 sequences, roughly 10% of them appearing once. The sample's time point: patch test 2, 6 weeks after DPC sensitization. Treatment in this sample: therapeutic diphenylcyclopropenone sensitization with weekly scalp DPC. The specimen comprised whole blood, sampled in connection with sensitization to the hapten diphenylcyclopropenone (DPC). Receptor source: a woman in her twenties or thirties with alopecia areata. Some clones in this sample may be carry-over from other donors' samples.

There are a few counts of this clonotype. The J gene is TRBJ2-7, the V gene TRBV5-8, with D possibly called TRBD1 or TRBD2 (5 bases each). The CDR3 covers 15 residues. The ends were cut back, 3 bases at V and 5 bases at J, with 18 bases in the middle. Germline loops: CDR1 SGHTS, CDR2 YDEGEE. The CDR3 sequence: CASSSWDLPRDEQYF. The CDR3 nucleotides are TGTGCCAGCAGCTCTTGGGACCTCCCTCGGGACGAGCAGTACTTC. The variable domain in full, with the rest retrieved from reference TRBV5-8 and TRBJ2-7, is EAGVTQSPTHLIKTRGQQATLRCSPISGHTSVYWYQQALGLGLQFLLWYDEGEERNRGNFPPRFSGRQFPNYSSELNVNALELEDSALYLCASSSWDLPRDEQYFGPGTRLTVT.

This clonotype was recorded a few times. The CDR3: CASSVGLGGLTEAFF. The CDR3 DNA follows: TGCGCCAGCAGCGTCGGACTGGGAGGTTTGACTGAAGCTTTCTTT. The chain recombines TRBV4-3 with TRBJ1-1; D gene uncertain. The CDR3 has 15 residues. The germline CDR1 and CDR2 sequences are LGHNA and YSLEER. Trimming took off 5 bases at V and 5 bases at J, with 18 bases between the two ends.

V and J are TRBV24-1 and TRBJ2-2; no firm D call. V was shortened by 9 bases and J by 5 bases, with 9 bases between the two germline ends. Looked up from germline, CDR1 is KGHDR and CDR2 is SFDVKD. The CDR3 spans 12 residues. CDR3 sequence reads: CATGHQTGELFF. DNA for the CDR3: TGTGCCACCGGCCATCAAACCGGGGAGCTGTTTTTT.

This clonotype was observed at least ten times. The chain employs TRBV12-3 or TRBV12-4 and TRBJ2-5; 7 bases are shared with TRBD2. V dropped 7 bases and J dropped 5; count of bases not matched to a gene: 4. The CDR3 runs 12 residues. CDR3 protein: CASKGGGETQYF. CDR3 DNA: TGTGCCAGCAAAGGCGGGGGTGAGACCCAGTACTTC.

The V gene is TRBV20-1, the J gene TRBJ2-4; no firm D call. This CDR3 spans 14 amino acids. Deletions cut 2 bases from V and 5 bases from J, with 13 bases between. From germline, CDR1 is DFQATT and CDR2 SNEGSKA (reference sequence). CDR3 sequence: CSARLFDSQNIQYF. Here the CDR3 DNA reads TGCAGTGCTAGACTTTTCGACTCACAAAACATTCAGTACTTC.

V gene TRBV7-2 combines with J gene TRBJ2-5; 13 bases agree with TRBD2. Looked up from germline, CDR1 is SGHTA and CDR2 is FQGNSA. V shed 1 base and J 5 bases; nucleotides not matched to a gene: 7. The CDR3 loop spans 17 amino acids. In DNA form, the CDR3 reads TGTGCCAGCAGCTTAGGCCGACTAGCGGGGGGAGGCGAGACCCAGTACTTC. It specifies CASSLGRLAGGGETQYF.

Only a few counts were recorded for this clonotype. The chain recombines TRBV7-3 with TRBJ2-5, with D possibly TRBD1 on 6 matching bases. Trimming shortened V by 3 bases and J by 5 bases, and 13 bases separated the two germline ends. The CDR3 loop spans 14 amino acids. Germline lookup yields CDR1 SGHTA and CDR2 FQGTGA. CDR3 region: CASSFRGSGETQYF. For the CDR3, the DNA is TGTGCCAGCAGCTTTAGGGGGAGCGGTGAGACCCAGTACTTC.

This clonotype appeared a few times. The chain recombines TRBV9 with TRBJ2-3, with TRBD2 identical over 11 bases. The CDR3 length is 16 residues. Germline assignment: CDR1 SGDLS and CDR2 YYNGEE. The V segment lost 0 bases and the J segment 4 bases; nucleotides outside the gene matches: 4. The CDR3 nucleotides read TGTGCCAGCAGCGTAGGTAGCGGGGGGGCGGCAGATACGCAGTATTTT. It is translated as CASSVGSGGAADTQYF.

In its sample, this clonotype was seen a few times. This chain uses TRBV20-1 with TRBJ1-5; no definite D call. Per germline, CDR1 DFQATT and CDR2 SNEGSKA (reference sequence). V shed 7 bases and J shed 6 bases, with 13 bases lying between them. This CDR3 contains 12 residues. CDR3 in DNA: TGCAGTGTAAAGGCTTTCGGTCAGCCCCAGCATTTT. Residues: CSVKAFGQPQHF.

This clonotype was observed many times. The V and J genes are TRBV20-1 and TRBJ1-2; possibly TRBD1 for D (5 bases). This CDR3 region has 14 residues. V lost 5 bases to trimming and J lost 7 bases, with 20 bases between them. Germline CDR1 and CDR2: DFQATT and SNEGSKA (reference sequence). CDR3 sequence reads: CSAESAGRVAGYTF. CDR3 sequence (DNA): TGCAGTGCTGAGTCTGCGGGGCGCGTCGCTGGCTACACCTTC.

This clonotype was seen a few times. The chain is built from TRBV5-4 and TRBJ1-6; no clear D. The germline V gene encodes CDR1 SGHNT and CDR2 YYREEE (reference sequence). Trimming pared 4 bases from V and 5 bases from J, leaving 13 bases between. The CDR3 is made up of 15 amino acids. The CDR3 region has the DNA TGTGCCAGCAGCCGGACGGCAGATAATAATTCACCCCTCCACTTT. Its protein is CASSRTADNNSPLHF.

In this sample, this clonotype turned up many times. The chain couples TRBV28 to TRBJ2-7; 9 bases are shared with TRBD2. The J segment lost 6 bases and the V segment lost 1 base, leaving 10 bases of the junction unmatched. The germline CDR1 and CDR2 sequences are MDHEN and SYDVKM. This CDR3 region has 16 residues. CDR3 nucleotides: TGTGCCAGCAGTTTATACGAACTAGCGGGCGGGGGCGAGCAGTACTTC. It specifies CASSLYELAGGGEQYF.

This clonotype was seen only a few times. This sequence joins TRBV11-3 and TRBJ1-6; tentatively, D is TRBD1 (5 bases). CDR1 SGHNT and CDR2 YENEEA come from the germline V gene. The germline V and J ends were trimmed by 0 bases and 0 bases, with 12 bases remaining between them. This CDR3 is built from 18 residues. CDR3 nucleotides: TGTGCCAGCAGCTTAGATCAGGGAGGGAGCTCCTATAATTCACCCCTCCACTTT. It codes for CASSLDQGGSSYNSPLHF.

This clonotype was counted many times. V and J are TRBV18 and TRBJ2-5; no clear D gene. CDR3 size: 15 residues. V was shortened by 0 bases and J by 3 bases, with 11 bases between the two germline ends. The V gene's germline CDR1 is KGHSH and CDR2 LQKENI. The CDR3 reads CASSPPTPEEETQYF. Written as DNA, the CDR3 is TGTGCCAGCTCACCACCGACACCCGAAGAAGAGACCCAGTACTTC.

The V gene is TRBV7-9, the J gene TRBJ2-1; D perhaps matches TRBD2 (6 bases). Trimming removed 0 bases from V and 6 bases from J, with 9 bases in between. This CDR3 spans 14 amino acids. Germline lookup yields CDR1 SEHNR and CDR2 FQNEAQ (reference sequence). The CDR3 DNA reads as TGTGCCAGCAGCTTAGCGATGGGGGGCAATGAGCAGTTCTTC. It yields the protein CASSLAMGGNEQFF.

There are many counts of this clonotype. The V call is TRBV5-1, the J call TRBJ2-3; D call uncertain. The CDR3 sequence is 15 residues long. V was pared by 1 base and J by 1 base, with 10 bases between. CDR1 is SGHRS, CDR2 YFSETQ, per germline. The CDR3 DNA sequence: TGCGCCAGCAGCTTGAGGCCGGGCGGCACAGATACGCAGTATTTT. Residues: CASSLRPGGTDTQYF.

This clonotype was seen more than once but under ten times. The genes are TRBV5-1 and TRBJ1-6; D perhaps matches TRBD1 (5 bases). Trimming stripped 0 bases from V and 5 bases from J, with 6 bases between. The CDR3 totals 14 residues. Germline V CDR1 and CDR2: SGHRS, YFSETQ. The CDR3: CASSLVGDNSPLHF. In nucleotides, the CDR3 is TGCGCCAGCAGCTTGGTAGGGGATAATTCACCCCTCCACTTT.

The rearrangement joins TRBV29-1 to TRBJ2-7; 9 bases agree with TRBD2. CDR1 is SQVTM, CDR2 ANQGSEA, per germline. V lost 4 bases, J lost 7 bases, and 11 bases stayed unmatched. The length of the CDR3 is 14 residues. CDR3 protein: CSVVYFTSGWEQYF. Written as DNA, the CDR3 is TGCAGCGTTGTATACTTTACTAGCGGGTGGGAGCAGTACTTC.

This clonotype was seen a few times. The chain recombines TRBV20-1 with TRBJ2-1; D is unclear. The CDR3 consists of 20 residues. Germline-derived CDR1 and CDR2 are DFQATT and SNEGSKA (reference sequence). V was shortened by 1 base and J by 5 bases, with 30 bases between the two germline ends. The CDR3 nucleotides read TGCAGTGCTAGAGGCGCCCTGGCGGCGAATAACTATTACACGGACAATGAGCAGTTCTTC. This gives the protein CSARGALAANNYYTDNEQFF.

Many counts were recorded for this clonotype. The chain carries TRBV11-2 and TRBJ2-3; 9 bases fit TRBD1. Germline CDR1 SGHAT, CDR2 FQNNGV. This CDR3 spans 15 amino acids. J was trimmed by 4 bases and V by 5 bases; bases with no gene match: 7. The CDR3 spells CASSKGQGGSDTQYF. DNA of the CDR3: TGTGCCAGCAGCAAGGGACAGGGAGGATCAGATACGCAGTATTTT.

This clonotype was seen more than once but under ten times. This chain uses TRBV7-6 with TRBJ2-3; D possibly uses TRBD1 or TRBD2 (5 bases each). The V end lost 4 bases, the J end lost 1 base, and 12 bases lay between the germline ends. The CDR3 is made up of 15 amino acids. Germline V gives CDR1 SGHVS, CDR2 FNYEAQ. The CDR3 DNA sequence: TGTGCCAGCAGCTCCTTGAGGGGTGGCACAGATACGCAGTATTTT. Its protein product is CASSSLRGGTDTQYF.

This clonotype was detected many times. CDR3 sequence: CASSYGGSDEKLFF. For the CDR3, the DNA is TGTGCCAGCAGTTACGGGGGCTCGGATGAAAAACTGTTTTTT. The V and J genes are TRBV6-5 and TRBJ1-4; D is perhaps TRBD1 (6 bases). Germline-derived CDR1 and CDR2 are MNHEY and SVGAGI. The V gene lost 2 bases and the J gene lost 6 bases, with 10 bases spanning the gap. The CDR3 runs 14 residues.

This clonotype has a count of ten or more. This chain connects TRBV29-1 to TRBJ1-1; perhaps TRBD1 as D (5 bases). CDR1 SQVTM and CDR2 ANQGSEA come from the germline V gene. With 8 bases removed from V and 4 bases from J, the gap between germline ends came to 20 bases. This CDR3 has 14 amino acids. The CDR3 DNA follows: TGCAGCTTCAGGGTAACGACCTCCCCCACTGAAGCTTTCTTT. This codes for CSFRVTTSPTEAFF.

This clonotype was observed many times. The chain employs TRBV4-3 and TRBJ2-5, with D uncertain. From germline, CDR1 is LGHNA and CDR2 YSLEER. The CDR3 length is 15 residues. Between the trimmed V and J ends, which lost 0 bases and 0 bases, there was a span of 8 bases. The CDR3: CASSQDFGYQETQYF. The CDR3 DNA reads as TGCGCCAGCAGCCAAGATTTTGGTTACCAAGAGACCCAGTACTTC.

This clonotype occurred many times. The V and J genes are TRBV5-1 and TRBJ1-5, with D maybe TRBD1 (5 bases). Germline loops: CDR1 SGHRS, CDR2 YFSETQ. V dropped 2 bases and J dropped 8 bases, with 23 bases sitting between them. This CDR3 comprises 17 residues. In DNA, the CDR3 is TGCGCCAGCAGCTTCCCTCGAACCGGGACCGGGGGAGAGCCCCAGCATTTT. Translating it yields CASSFPRTGTGGEPQHF.

The V and J genes are TRBV6-2 or TRBV6-3 and TRBJ2-3; TRBD2 matches at 12 bases. The CDR3 loop spans 16 amino acids. Losses at the gene ends were 5 bases for V and 3 bases for J; bases not matched to a gene: 6. Germline V gene data show CDR1 as MNHEY and CDR2 as SVGEGT. The CDR3 region is CASSQRLAGVTDTQYF. In DNA, the CDR3 is TGTGCCAGCAGTCAACGACTAGCGGGGGTGACAGATACGCAGTATTTT.